Listed here is a single TCR beta chain. The data are from a study of beta chain features in type 1 diabetes. The CDR3 sequence is 16 residues long. Germline V CDR1 and CDR2: MGHDK, SYGVNS. Deletions cut 0 bases from V and 0 bases from J, with 6 bases between. The investigators reverse transcribed all of the isolated RNA, so they sequenced expressed TCRB transcripts. Using immunoSEQ multiplex PCR, the repertoire was profiled, and TCRdb retains in-frame clones only, with some absent. The sample records over 40,000 clones, approximately 48% being singletons. V gene TRBV25-1 combines with J gene TRBJ2-6; D ambiguous. The specimen sequenced was stem cell memory CD4+ T cells from blood. This TCR was recovered from a woman in her thirties in good health. DNA of the CDR3: TGTGCCAGCAGTGAATACGAGTTCTCTGGGGCCAACGTCCTGACTTTC. This gives the protein CASSEYEFSGANVLTF.